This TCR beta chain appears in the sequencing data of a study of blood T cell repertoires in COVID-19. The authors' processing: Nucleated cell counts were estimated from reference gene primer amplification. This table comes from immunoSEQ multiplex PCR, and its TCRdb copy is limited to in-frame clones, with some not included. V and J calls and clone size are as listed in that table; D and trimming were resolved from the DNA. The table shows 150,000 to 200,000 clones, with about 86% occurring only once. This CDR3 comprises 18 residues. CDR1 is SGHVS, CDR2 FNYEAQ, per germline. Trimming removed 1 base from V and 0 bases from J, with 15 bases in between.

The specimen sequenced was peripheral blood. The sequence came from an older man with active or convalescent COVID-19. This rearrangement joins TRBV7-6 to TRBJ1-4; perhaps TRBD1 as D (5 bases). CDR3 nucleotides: TGTGCCAGCAGCTTAGGGTTGAGGACACTCACAACTAATGAAAAACTGTTTTTT. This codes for CASSLGLRTLTTNEKLFF.